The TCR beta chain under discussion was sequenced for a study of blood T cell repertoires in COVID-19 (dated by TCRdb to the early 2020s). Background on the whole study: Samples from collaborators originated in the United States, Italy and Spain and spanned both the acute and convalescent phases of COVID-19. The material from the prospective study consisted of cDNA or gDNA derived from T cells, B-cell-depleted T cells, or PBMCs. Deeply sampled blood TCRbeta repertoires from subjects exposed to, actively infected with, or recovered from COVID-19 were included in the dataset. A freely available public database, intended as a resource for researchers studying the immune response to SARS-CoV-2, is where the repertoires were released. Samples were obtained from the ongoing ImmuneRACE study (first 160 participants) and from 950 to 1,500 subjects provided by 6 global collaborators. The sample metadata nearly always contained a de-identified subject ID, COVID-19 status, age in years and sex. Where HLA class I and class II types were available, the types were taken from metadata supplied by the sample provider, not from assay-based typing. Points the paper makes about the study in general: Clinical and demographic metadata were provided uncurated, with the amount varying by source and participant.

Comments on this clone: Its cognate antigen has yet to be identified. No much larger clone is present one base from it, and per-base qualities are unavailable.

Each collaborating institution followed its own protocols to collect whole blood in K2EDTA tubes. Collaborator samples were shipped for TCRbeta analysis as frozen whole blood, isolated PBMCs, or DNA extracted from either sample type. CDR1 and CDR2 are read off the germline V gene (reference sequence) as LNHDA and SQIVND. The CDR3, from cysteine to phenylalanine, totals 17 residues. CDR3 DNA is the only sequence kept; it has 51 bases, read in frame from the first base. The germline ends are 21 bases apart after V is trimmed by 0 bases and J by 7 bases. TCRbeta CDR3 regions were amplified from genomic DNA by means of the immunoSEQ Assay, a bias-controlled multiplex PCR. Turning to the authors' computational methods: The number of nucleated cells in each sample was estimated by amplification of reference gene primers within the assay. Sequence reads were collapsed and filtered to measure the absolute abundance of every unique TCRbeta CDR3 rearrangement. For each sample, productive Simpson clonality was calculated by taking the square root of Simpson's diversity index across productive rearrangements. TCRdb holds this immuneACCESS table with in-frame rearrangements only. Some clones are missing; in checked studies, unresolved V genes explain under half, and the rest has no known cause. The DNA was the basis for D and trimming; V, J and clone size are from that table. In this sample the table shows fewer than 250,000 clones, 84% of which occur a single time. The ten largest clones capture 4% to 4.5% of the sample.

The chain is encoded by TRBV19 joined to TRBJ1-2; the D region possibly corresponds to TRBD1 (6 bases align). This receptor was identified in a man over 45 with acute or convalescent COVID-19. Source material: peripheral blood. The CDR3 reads CASSIDHRSVQGFGYTF. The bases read TGTGCCAGTAGTATAGATCATAGATCGGTACAGGGCTTTGGCTACACCTTC.